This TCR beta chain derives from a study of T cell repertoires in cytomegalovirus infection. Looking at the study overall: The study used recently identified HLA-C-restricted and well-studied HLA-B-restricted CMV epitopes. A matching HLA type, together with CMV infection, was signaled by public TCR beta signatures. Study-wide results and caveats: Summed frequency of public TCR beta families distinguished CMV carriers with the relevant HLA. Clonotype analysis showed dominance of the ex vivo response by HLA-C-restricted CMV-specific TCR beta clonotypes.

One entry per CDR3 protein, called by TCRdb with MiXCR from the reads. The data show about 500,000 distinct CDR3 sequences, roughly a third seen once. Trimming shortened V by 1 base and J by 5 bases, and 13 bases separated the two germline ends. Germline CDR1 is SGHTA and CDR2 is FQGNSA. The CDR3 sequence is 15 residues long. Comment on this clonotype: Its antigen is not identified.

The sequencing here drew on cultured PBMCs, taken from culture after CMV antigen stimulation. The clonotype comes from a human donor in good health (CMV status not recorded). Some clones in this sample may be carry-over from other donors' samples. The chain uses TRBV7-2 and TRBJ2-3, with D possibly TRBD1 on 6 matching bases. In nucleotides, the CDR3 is TGTGCCAGCAGCTTAGGCAGGGCCAGGGGAGATACGCAGTATTTT. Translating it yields CASSLGRARGDTQYF.